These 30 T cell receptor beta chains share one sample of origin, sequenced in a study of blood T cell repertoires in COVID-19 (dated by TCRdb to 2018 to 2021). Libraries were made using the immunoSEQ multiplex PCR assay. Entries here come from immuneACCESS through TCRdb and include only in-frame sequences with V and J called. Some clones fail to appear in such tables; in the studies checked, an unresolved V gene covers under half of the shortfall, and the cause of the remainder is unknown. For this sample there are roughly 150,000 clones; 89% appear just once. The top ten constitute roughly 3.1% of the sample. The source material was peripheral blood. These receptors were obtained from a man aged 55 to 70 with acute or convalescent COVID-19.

CDR3 amino acids: CASSPEGQGHSPLHF. CDR3 DNA: TGTGCCAGCAGCCCCGAGGGACAGGGACACTCACCCCTCCACTTT. The rearrangement links TRBV6-5 to TRBJ1-6; 9 nucleotides agree with TRBD1. Germline V CDR1 and CDR2: MNHEY, SVGAGI. This CDR3 spans 15 amino acids. The V gene end was trimmed by 6 bases and the J gene end by 10 bases; junction bases not matched to a gene: 10.

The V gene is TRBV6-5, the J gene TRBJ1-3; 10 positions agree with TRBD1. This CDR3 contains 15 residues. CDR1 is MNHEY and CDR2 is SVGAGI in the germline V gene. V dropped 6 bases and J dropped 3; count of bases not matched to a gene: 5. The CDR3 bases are TGTGCCAGCAGGCCGGGACAGGGGTTTGGAAACACCATATATTTT. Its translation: CASRPGQGFGNTIYF.

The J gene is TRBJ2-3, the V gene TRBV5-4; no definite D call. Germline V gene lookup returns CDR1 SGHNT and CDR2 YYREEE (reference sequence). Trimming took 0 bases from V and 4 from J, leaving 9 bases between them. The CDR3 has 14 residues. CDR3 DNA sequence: TGTGCCAGCAGCTTGGTGCGAGGCTCAGATACGCAGTATTTT. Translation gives CASSLVRGSDTQYF.

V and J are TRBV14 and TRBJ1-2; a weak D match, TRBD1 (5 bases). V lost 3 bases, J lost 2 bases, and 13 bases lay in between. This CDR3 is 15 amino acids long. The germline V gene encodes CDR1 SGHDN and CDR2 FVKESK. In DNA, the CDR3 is TGTGCCAGCAGCCAGTTTCTAGGGGTGAACTATGGCTACACCTTC. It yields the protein CASSQFLGVNYGYTF.

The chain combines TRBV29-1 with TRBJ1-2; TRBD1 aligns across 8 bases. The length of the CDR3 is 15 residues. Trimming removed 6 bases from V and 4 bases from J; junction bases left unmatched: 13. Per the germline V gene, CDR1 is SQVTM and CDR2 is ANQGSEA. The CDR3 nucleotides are TGCAGCGTCCAAGGGGGCCCCGGGACAGGCTATGGCTACACCTTC. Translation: CSVQGGPGTGYGYTF.

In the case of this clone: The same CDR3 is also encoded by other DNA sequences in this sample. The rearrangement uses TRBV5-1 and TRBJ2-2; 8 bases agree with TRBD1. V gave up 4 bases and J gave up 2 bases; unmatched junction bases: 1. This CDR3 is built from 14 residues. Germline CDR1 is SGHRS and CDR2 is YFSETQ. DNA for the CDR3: TGCGCCAGCAGCCCAGGGGGCAACACCGGGGAGCTGTTTTTT. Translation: CASSPGGNTGELFF.

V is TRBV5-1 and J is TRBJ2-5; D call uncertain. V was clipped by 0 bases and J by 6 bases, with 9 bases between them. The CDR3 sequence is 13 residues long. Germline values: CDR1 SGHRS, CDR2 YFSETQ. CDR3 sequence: CASSLDTKQTQYF. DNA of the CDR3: TGCGCCAGCAGCTTGGACACAAAACAGACCCAGTACTTC.

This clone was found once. The CDR3 sequence is CASSQDTYSNQPQHF. CDR3 nucleotide sequence: TGCGCCAGCAGCCAGGACACGTATAGCAATCAGCCCCAGCATTTT. This chain links TRBV4-1 with TRBJ1-5; D is perhaps TRBD1 (5 bases). This CDR3 has 15 residues. Per germline, CDR1 MGHRA and CDR2 YSYEKL. The germline V and J ends were trimmed by 3 bases and 0 bases, with 9 bases remaining between them.

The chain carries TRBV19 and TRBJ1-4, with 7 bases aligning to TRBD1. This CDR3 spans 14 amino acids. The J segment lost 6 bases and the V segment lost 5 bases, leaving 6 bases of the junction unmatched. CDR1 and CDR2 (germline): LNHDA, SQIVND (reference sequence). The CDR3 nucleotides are TGTGCCAGTAGTCTCACAGGGGTGCATGAAAAACTGTTTTTT. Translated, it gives CASSLTGVHEKLFF.

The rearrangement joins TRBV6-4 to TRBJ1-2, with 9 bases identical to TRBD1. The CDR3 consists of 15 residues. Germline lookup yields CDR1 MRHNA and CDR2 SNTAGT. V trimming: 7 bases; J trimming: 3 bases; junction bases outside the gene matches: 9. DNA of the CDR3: TGTGCCAGCACCTTAGAGGACAGGGGACACTATGGCTACACCTTC. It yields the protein CASTLEDRGHYGYTF.

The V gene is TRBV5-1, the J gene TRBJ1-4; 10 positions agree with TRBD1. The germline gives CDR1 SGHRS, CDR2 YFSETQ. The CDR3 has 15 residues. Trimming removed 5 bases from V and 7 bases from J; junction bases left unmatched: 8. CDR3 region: CASSFRGTGVEKLFF. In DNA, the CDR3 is TGCGCCAGCAGTTTCCGGGGGACAGGGGTTGAAAAACTGTTTTTT.

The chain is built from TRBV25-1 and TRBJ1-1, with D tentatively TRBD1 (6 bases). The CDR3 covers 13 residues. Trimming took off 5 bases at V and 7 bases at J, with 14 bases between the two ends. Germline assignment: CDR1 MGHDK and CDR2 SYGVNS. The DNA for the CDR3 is TGTGCCAGCAGTCTCGGACAGAGTCATGAAGCTTTCTTT. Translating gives CASSLGQSHEAFF.

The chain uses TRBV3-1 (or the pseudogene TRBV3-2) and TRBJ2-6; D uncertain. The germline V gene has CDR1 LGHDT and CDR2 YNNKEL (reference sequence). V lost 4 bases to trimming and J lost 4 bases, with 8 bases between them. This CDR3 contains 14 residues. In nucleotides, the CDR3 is TGTGCCAGCAGCCCCTTGTCCGGGGCCAACGTCCTGACTTTC. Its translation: CASSPLSGANVLTF.

CDR3 nucleotides: TGCGCCAGGACGAAATACAGGGGTGAAAAACTGTTTTTT. Translated: CARTKYRGEKLFF. V is TRBV10-1 and J is TRBJ1-4; 7 positions agree with TRBD1. Germline trimming cut 9 bases from V and 7 bases from J; bases unmatched to any gene: 8. This CDR3 has 13 residues. Germline V lookup: CDR1 WNHNN, CDR2 SYGVQD (reference sequence).

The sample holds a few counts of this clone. The CDR3 loop is CASSVGRNSPLHF. The CDR3, as DNA: TGTGCCAGCTCAGTTGGGAGGAATTCACCCCTCCACTTT. The chain carries TRBV18 and TRBJ1-6; D unclear. Trimming removed 5 bases from V and 7 bases from J, with 9 bases in between. CDR3 length equals 13 residues. CDR1 is KGHSH, CDR2 LQKENI, per germline.

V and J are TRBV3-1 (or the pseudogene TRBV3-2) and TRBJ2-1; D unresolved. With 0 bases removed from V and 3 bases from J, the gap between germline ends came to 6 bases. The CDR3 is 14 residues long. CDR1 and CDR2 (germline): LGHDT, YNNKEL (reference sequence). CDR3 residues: CASSQEADYNEQFF. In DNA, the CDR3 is TGTGCCAGCAGCCAAGAGGCAGACTACAATGAGCAGTTCTTC.

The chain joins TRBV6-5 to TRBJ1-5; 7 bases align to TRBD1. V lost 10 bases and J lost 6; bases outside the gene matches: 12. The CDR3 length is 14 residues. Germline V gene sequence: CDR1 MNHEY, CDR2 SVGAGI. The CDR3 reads CATDRVAIGQPQHF. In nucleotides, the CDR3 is TGTGCCACCGACAGGGTCGCTATAGGTCAGCCCCAGCATTTT.

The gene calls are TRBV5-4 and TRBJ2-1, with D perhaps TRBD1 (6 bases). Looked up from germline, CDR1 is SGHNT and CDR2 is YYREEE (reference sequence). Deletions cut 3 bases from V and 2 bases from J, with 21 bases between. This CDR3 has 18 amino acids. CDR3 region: CASSSGSRSGQPYNEQFF. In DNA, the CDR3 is TGTGCCAGCAGCTCGGGCAGCCGATCGGGACAACCCTACAATGAGCAGTTCTTC.

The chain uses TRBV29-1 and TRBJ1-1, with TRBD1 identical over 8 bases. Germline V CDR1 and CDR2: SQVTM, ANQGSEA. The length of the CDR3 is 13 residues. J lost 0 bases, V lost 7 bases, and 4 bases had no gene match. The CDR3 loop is CSAGTGLNTEAFF. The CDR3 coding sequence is TGCAGCGCTGGGACAGGATTGAACACTGAAGCTTTCTTT.

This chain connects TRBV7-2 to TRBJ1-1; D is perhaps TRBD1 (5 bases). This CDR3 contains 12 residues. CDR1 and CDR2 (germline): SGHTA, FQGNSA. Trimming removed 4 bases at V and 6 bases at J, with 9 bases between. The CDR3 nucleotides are TGTGCCAGCAGCTCCAGGGTAGCTGAAGCTTTCTTT. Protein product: CASSSRVAEAFF.

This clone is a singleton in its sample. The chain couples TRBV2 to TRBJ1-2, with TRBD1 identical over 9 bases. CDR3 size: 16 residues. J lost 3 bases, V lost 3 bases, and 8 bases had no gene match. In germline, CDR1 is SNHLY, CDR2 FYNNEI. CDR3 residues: CASSDPGGQGDYGYTF. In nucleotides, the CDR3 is TGTGCCAGCAGTGACCCCGGGGGACAGGGTGACTATGGCTACACCTTC.

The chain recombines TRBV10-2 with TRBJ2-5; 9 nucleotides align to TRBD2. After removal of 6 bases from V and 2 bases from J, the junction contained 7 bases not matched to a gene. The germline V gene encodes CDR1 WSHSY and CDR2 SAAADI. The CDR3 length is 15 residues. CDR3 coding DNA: TGCGCCAGCAGAGTAGCGGGGGTGGGACAAGAGACCCAGTACTTC. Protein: CASRVAGVGQETQYF.

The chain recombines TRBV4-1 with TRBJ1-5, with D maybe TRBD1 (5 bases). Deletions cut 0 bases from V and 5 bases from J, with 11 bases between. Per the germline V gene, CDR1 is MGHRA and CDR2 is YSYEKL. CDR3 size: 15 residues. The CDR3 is CASSQDTAGYQPQHF. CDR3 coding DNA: TGCGCCAGCAGCCAAGATACGGCAGGGTATCAGCCCCAGCATTTT.

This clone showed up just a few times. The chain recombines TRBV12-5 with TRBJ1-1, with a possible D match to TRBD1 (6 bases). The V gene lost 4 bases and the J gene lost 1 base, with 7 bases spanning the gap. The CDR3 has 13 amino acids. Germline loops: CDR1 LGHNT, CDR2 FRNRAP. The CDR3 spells CASGSQGNTEAFF. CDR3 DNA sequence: TGTGCTAGTGGTTCACAGGGGAACACTGAAGCTTTCTTT.

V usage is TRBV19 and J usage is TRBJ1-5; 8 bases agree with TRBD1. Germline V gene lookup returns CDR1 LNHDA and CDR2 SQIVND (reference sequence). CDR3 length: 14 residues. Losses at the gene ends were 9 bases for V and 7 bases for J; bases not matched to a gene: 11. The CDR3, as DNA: TGTGCCAGGCCTAGGACAGGGAGCGAACAGCCCCAGCATTTT. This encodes CARPRTGSEQPQHF.

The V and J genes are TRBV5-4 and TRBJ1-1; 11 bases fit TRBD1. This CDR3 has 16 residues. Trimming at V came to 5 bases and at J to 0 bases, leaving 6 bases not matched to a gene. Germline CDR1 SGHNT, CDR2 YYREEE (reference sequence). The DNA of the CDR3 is TGTGCCAGCAGTTCGCGGGGACAGGGGGTGAACACTGAAGCTTTCTTT. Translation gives CASSSRGQGVNTEAFF.

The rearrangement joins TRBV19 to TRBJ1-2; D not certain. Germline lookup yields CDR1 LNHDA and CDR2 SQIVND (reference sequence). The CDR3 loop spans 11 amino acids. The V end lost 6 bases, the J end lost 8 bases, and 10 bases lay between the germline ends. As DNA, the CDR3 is TGTGCCAGTAGGACGGCGGGGGGCTACACCTTC. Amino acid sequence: CASRTAGGYTF.

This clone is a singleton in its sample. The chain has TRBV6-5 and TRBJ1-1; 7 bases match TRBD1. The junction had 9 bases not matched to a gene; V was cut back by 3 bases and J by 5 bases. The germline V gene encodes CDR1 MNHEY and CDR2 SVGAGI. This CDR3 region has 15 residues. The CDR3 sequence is CASSYTLQGWTEAFF. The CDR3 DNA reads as TGTGCCAGCAGTTATACCCTACAGGGGTGGACTGAAGCTTTCTTT.

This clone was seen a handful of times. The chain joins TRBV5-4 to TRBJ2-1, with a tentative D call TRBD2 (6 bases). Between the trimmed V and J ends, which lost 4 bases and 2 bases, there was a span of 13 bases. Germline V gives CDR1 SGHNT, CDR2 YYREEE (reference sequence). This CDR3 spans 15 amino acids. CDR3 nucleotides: TGTGCCAGCAGCATCCGGGACTCAACCTACAATGAGCAGTTCTTC. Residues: CASSIRDSTYNEQFF.

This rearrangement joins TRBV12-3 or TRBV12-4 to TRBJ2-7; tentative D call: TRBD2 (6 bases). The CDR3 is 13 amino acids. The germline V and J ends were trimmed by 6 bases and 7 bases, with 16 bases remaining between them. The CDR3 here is CASSPPGVGEQYF. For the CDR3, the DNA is TGTGCCAGCAGCCCTCCGGGGGTGGGGGAGCAGTACTTC.